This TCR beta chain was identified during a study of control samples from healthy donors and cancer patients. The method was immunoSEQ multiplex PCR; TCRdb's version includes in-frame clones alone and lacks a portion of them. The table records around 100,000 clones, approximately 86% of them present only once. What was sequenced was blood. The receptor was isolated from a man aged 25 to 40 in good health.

The DNA for the CDR3 is TGTGCCAGCAGCTTAGGCCTTTTTAAGCAAGAGACCCAGTACTTC. Translating gives CASSLGLFKQETQYF. The chain is built from TRBV7-2 and TRBJ2-5, with unresolved D. The germline V gene encodes CDR1 SGHTA and CDR2 FQGNSA. CDR3 size: 15 residues. V was pared by 1 base and J by 2 bases, with 11 bases between.